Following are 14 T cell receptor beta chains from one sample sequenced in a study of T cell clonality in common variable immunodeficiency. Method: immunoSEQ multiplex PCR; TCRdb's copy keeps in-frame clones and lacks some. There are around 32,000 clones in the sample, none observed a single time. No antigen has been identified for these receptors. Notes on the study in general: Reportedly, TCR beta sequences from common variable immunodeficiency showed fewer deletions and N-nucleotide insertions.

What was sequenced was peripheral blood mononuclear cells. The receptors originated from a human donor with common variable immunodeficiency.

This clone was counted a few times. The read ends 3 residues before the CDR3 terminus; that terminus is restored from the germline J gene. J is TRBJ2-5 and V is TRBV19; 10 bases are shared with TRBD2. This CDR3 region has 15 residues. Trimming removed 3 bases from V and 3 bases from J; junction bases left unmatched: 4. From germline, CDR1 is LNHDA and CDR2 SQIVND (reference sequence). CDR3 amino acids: CASSINGLAEETQYF. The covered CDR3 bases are TGTGCCAGTAGTATCAACGGACTAGCGGAAGAGACC.

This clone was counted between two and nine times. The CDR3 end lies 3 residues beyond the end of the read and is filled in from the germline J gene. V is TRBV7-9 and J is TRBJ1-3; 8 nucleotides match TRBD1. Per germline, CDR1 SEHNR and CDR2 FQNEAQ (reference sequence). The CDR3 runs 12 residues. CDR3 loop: CASSSLGTGIYF. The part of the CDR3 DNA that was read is TGTGCCAGCAGCTCCTTAGGGACAGGT.

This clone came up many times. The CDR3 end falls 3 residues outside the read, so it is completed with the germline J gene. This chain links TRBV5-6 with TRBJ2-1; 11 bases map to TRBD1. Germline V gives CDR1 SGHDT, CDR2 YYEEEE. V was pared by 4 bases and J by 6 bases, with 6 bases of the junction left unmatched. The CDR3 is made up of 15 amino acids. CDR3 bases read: TGTGCCAGCAGCCGTACCGGGACAGGGGGCAATGAG. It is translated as CASSRTGTGGNE. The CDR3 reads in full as CASSRTGTGGNEQFF.

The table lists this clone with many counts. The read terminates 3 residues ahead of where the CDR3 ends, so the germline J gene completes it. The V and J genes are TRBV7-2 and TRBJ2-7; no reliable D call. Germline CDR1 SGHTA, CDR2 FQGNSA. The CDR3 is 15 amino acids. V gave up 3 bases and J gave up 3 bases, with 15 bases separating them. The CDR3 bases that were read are TGTGCCAGCAGCTTCGTTGCAGGAAGGTACTACGAG. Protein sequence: CASSFVAGRYYE. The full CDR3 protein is CASSFVAGRYYEQYF.

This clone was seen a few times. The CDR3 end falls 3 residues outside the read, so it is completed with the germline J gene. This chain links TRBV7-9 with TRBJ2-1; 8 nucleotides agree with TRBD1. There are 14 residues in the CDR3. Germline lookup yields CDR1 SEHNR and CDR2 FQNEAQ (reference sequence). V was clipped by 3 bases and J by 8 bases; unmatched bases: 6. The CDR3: CASSLATGVDEQFF. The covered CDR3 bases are TGTGCCAGCAGCTTGGCGACAGGGGTCGATGAG.

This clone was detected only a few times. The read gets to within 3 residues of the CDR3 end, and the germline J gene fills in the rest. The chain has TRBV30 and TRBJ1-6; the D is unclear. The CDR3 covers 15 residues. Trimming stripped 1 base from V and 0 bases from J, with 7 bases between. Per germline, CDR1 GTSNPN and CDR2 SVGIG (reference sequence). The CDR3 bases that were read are TGTGCCTGGAGTGGTACTAGCTCCTATAATTCACCC. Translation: CAWSGTSSYNSP. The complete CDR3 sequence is CAWSGTSSYNSPLHF.

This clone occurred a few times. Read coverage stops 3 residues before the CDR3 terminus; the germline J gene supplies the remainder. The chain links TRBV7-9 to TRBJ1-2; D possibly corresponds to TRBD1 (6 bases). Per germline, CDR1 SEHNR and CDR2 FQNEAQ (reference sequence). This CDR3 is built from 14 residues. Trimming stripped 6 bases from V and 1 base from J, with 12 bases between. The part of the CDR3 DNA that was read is TGTGCCAGCAGATCGACAGGAATTAACTATGGC. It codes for CASRSTGINYG. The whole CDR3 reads CASRSTGINYGYTF.

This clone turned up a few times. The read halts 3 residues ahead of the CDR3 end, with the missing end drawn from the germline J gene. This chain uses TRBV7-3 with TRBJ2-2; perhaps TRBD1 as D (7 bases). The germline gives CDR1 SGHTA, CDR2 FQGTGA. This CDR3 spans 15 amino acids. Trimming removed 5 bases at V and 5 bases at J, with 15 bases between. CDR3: CASSPKQGRTGELFF. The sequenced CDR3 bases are TGTGCCAGCAGCCCTAAACAGGGGAGGACCGGGGAG.

The CDR3 bases that were read are TGTGCCAGCAGCCCAACGGGACAGGATTTGGGTGGC. Its translation is CASSPTGQDLGG. The entire CDR3 protein is CASSPTGQDLGGYTF. The rearrangement uses TRBV5-6 and TRBJ1-2, with 8 bases lining up with TRBD1. The read terminates 3 residues ahead of where the CDR3 ends, so the germline J gene completes it. Per germline, CDR1 SGHDT and CDR2 YYEEEE. V was pared by 4 bases and J by 7 bases, with 12 bases of the junction left unmatched. The CDR3 is 15 amino acids. Full variable domain (remainder filled in from reference TRBV5-6 and TRBJ1-2): DAGVTQSPTHLIKTRGQQVTLRCSPKSGHDTVSWYQQALGQGPQFIFQYYEEEERQRGNFPDRFSGHQFPNYSSELNVNALLLGDSALYLCASSPTGQDLGGYTFGSGTRLTVV.

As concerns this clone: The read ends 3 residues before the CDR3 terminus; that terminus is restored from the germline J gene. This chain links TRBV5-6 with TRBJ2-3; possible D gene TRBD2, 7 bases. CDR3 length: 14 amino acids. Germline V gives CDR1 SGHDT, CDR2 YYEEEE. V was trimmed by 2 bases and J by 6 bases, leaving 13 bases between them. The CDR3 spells CASSLGAGADTQYF. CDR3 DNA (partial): TGTGCCAGCAGCTTAGGGGCGGGGGCGGATACG.

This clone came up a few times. The CDR3 DNA, read in part, is TGTGCCAGCAGCCCTCGAGGGGGGGAATTTGAA. This codes for CASSPRGGEFE. The entire CDR3 protein reads CASSPRGGEFEAFF. The chain uses TRBV7-6 and TRBJ1-1, with a tentative D call TRBD1 (6 bases). Read sequence stops 3 residues before the CDR3 end, and the germline J gene provides the missing end. V lost 5 bases and J lost 7, with 17 bases in between. The germline gives CDR1 SGHVS, CDR2 FNYEAQ. The CDR3 totals 14 residues.

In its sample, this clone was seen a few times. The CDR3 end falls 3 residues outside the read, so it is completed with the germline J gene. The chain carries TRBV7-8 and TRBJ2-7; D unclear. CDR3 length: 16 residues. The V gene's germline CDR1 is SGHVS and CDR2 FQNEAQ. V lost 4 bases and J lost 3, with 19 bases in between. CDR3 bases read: TGTGCCAGCAGCTCCATTCAGGTCCCACTGAACTACGAG. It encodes CASSSIQVPLNYE. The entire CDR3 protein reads CASSSIQVPLNYEQYF.

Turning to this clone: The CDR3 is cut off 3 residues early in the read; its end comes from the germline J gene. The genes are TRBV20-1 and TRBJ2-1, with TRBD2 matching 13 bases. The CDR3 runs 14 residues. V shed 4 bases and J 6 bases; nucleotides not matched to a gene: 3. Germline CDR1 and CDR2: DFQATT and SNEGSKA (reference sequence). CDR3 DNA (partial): TGCAGTGCTACCAGACTAGCGGGGGGCAATGAG. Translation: CSATRLAGGNE. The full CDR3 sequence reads CSATRLAGGNEQFF.

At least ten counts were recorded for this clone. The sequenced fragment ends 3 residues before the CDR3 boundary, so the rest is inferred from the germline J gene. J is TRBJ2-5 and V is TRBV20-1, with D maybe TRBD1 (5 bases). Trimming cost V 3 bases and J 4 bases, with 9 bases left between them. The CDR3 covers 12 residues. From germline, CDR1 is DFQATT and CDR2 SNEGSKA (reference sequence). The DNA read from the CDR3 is TGCAGTGCTAGTGAAAGGGGAGAGACC. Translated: CSASERGET. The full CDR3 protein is CSASERGETQYF.